Shown below are 30 T cell receptor beta chains from a single sample sequenced in a study of blood T cell repertoires in COVID-19. Clones were read by immunoSEQ multiplex PCR, and TCRdb kept only the in-frame ones, dropping some. The sample records 150,000 to 200,000 clones, around four fifths being singletons. What was sequenced was peripheral blood. These TCRs come from a man between 70 and 80 years old with acute or convalescent COVID-19.

The CDR3: CASSDVDTEAFF. The CDR3 DNA sequence: TGTGCCAGCAGTGACGTAGACACTGAAGCTTTCTTT. This chain links TRBV2 with TRBJ1-1; D gene uncertain. V dropped 3 bases and J dropped 3 bases, with 5 bases sitting between them. Germline CDR1 SNHLY, CDR2 FYNNEI. CDR3 length: 12 residues.

The rearrangement joins TRBV4-2 to TRBJ2-5, with 9 bases aligning to TRBD2. The V and J ends lost 1 base and 1 base, in that order; junction bases with no gene match: 4. This CDR3 region has 16 residues. Germline CDR1 is LGHNA and CDR2 is YNFKEQ. CDR3 in amino acids: CASSQGAGGPQETQYF. Written as DNA, the CDR3 is TGTGCCAGCAGCCAAGGGGCGGGGGGGCCCCAAGAGACCCAGTACTTC.

This chain connects TRBV27 to TRBJ2-3, with a tentative D call TRBD2 (5 bases). CDR3 length: 14 residues. The V end was cut by 5 bases, the J end by 3 bases, with 12 bases between. From germline, CDR1 is MNHEY and CDR2 SMNVEV (reference sequence). The CDR3 loop reads CASSLKRGTDTQYF. CDR3 nucleotides: TGTGCCAGCAGTCTAAAACGGGGTACAGATACGCAGTATTTT.

The chain uses TRBV20-1 and TRBJ2-7; D uncertain. The germline V and J ends were trimmed by 3 bases and 0 bases, with 6 bases remaining between them. Germline V CDR1 and CDR2: DFQATT, SNEGSKA (reference sequence). The CDR3 has 12 amino acids. CDR3: CSASYSSYEQYF. The CDR3 nucleotides read TGCAGTGCTAGTTACAGCTCCTACGAGCAGTACTTC.

The chain carries TRBV19 and TRBJ1-6; 8 bases match TRBD1. From germline, CDR1 is LNHDA and CDR2 SQIVND (reference sequence). This CDR3 is built from 14 residues. CDR3 loop: CASREQGALGPLHF. Here the CDR3 DNA reads TGTGCTAGTCGTGAGCAGGGGGCCCTCGGTCCCCTCCACTTT.

The genes are TRBV10-1 and TRBJ2-5, with TRBD2 identical over 7 bases. Unmatched junction bases numbered 9, after V lost 8 bases and J lost 3 bases. The CDR3 length is 14 residues. Germline CDR1 is WNHNN and CDR2 is SYGVQD (reference sequence). The CDR3 region has the DNA TGCGCCAGCCCACTCGGGAGGCACGAAGAGACCCAGTACTTC. Its protein product is CASPLGRHEETQYF.

The genes are TRBV5-8 and TRBJ2-5; 10 bases agree with TRBD1. The CDR3 is made up of 16 amino acids. V shed 7 bases and J 2 bases; nucleotides not matched to a gene: 11. Germline CDR1 is SGHTS and CDR2 is YDEGEE. In nucleotides, the CDR3 is TGTGCCAGCGGCCTCGGACAGGGGGTTATTCAAGAGACCCAGTACTTC. Protein product: CASGLGQGVIQETQYF. The whole variable domain, filled in from reference TRBV5-8 and TRBJ2-5, reads EAGVTQSPTHLIKTRGQQATLRCSPISGHTSVYWYQQALGLGLQFLLWYDEGEERNRGNFPPRFSGRQFPNYSSELNVNALELEDSALYLCASGLGQGVIQETQYFGPGTRLLVL.

The chain recombines TRBV7-9 with TRBJ2-5; TRBD1 matches 9 bases. Trimming cost V 4 bases and J 2 bases; bases outside gene matches: 8. The CDR3 loop spans 16 amino acids. CDR1 SEHNR and CDR2 FQNEAQ come from the germline V gene (reference sequence). CDR3 DNA: TGTGCCAGCAGCTCCTTCGGACAGGGGACACAAGAGACCCAGTACTTC. The encoded protein is CASSSFGQGTQETQYF.

This chain uses TRBV7-2 with TRBJ2-3; 15 bases agree with TRBD2. This CDR3 has 17 residues. V gave up 5 bases and J gave up 6 bases; unmatched junction bases: 9. CDR1 is SGHTA and CDR2 is FQGNSA in the germline V gene. The CDR3 nucleotides read TGTGCCAGCAGCCAACGGACTAGCGGGAGGGCCAGGGATACGCAGTATTTT. Amino acid sequence: CASSQRTSGRARDTQYF. The full variable domain, in which reference TRBV7-2 and TRBJ2-3 provide the parts outside the CDR3, is GAGVSQSPSNKVTEKGKDVELRCDPISGHTALYWYRQSLGQGLEFLIYFQGNSAPDKSGLPSDRFSAERTGGSVSTLTIQRTQQEDSAVYLCASSQRTSGRARDTQYFGPGTRLTVL.

The V call is TRBV4-2, the J call TRBJ2-5; D remains ambiguous. V lost 0 bases to trimming and J lost 3 bases, with 8 bases between them. Germline CDR1 is LGHNA and CDR2 is YNFKEQ. The CDR3 totals 14 residues. The chain's CDR3 is CASSQDRVEETQYF. The DNA of the CDR3 is TGTGCCAGCAGCCAAGATCGGGTTGAAGAGACCCAGTACTTC.

V and J are TRBV21-1 and TRBJ2-1; TRBD2 reflects the table's D call only, with no check against the DNA. TRBV21-1 has pseudogene status. The CDR3 loop spans 14 amino acids. The CDR3 bases are TGTGCCAGCAAAGATGAGCGGACCTGGGGTGAGCAGTTCTTC. It is translated as CASKDERTWGEQFF.

This clone appeared a few times. CDR3 amino acids: CASSGQENYGYTF. The CDR3, as DNA: TGTGCCAGCAGTGGACAGGAGAACTATGGCTACACCTTC. The chain is built from TRBV12-3 or TRBV12-4 and TRBJ1-2; 7 bases fit TRBD1. CDR3 length: 13 amino acids. V trimming: 5 bases; J trimming: 2 bases; junction bases outside the gene matches: 2.

In nucleotides, the CDR3 is TGTGCCAGTAGAGGCAGGGCTGCGGGGGCCTACGAGCAGTACTTC. It codes for CASRGRAAGAYEQYF. V and J are TRBV19 and TRBJ2-7; TRBD2 matches 7 bases. The CDR3 runs 15 residues. V shed 6 bases and J 2 bases; nucleotides not matched to a gene: 10. CDR1 and CDR2 from the germline V gene are LNHDA and SQIVND (reference sequence). Drawing the rest from reference TRBV19 and TRBJ2-7, the complete variable domain is DGGITQSPKYLFRKEGQNVTLSCEQNLNHDAMYWYRQDPGQGLRLIYYSQIVNDFQKGDIAEGYSVSREKKESFPLTVTSAQKNPTAFYLCASRGRAAGAYEQYFGPGTRLTVT.

V usage is TRBV10-3 and J usage is TRBJ1-6; D perhaps matches TRBD1 (6 bases). There are 16 residues in the CDR3. Germline CDR1 ENHRY, CDR2 SYGVKD. V shed 4 bases and J shed 4 bases, with 14 bases lying between them. The CDR3 region has the DNA TGTGCCATCAGTGGTCAGGACAGAAGATATAATTCACCCCTCCACTTT. The encoded protein is CAISGQDRRYNSPLHF.

This rearrangement joins TRBV4-1 to TRBJ2-7, with D possibly being TRBD1 (6 bases). Germline CDR1 MGHRA, CDR2 YSYEKL. The V end lost 3 bases, the J end lost 0 bases, and 9 bases lay between the germline ends. CDR3 length equals 14 residues. CDR3 sequence (DNA): TGCGCCAGCAGCCATGAGACAGGCTCCTACGAGCAGTACTTC. Amino acids: CASSHETGSYEQYF.

The gene calls are TRBV19 and TRBJ1-3, with a weak D call TRBD1 (6 bases). The CDR3 consists of 17 residues. Trimming removed 4 bases at V and 0 bases at J, with 16 bases between. Germline CDR1 is LNHDA and CDR2 is SQIVND (reference sequence). Written as DNA, the CDR3 is TGTGCCAGTAGTAACCCCGGACAGAAATTCTCTGGAAACACCATATATTTT. This encodes CASSNPGQKFSGNTIYF.

Concerning this clone: The junction departs from germline at one end; a sequencing error may be responsible. The chain links TRBV6-5 to TRBJ2-1, with 12 bases lining up with TRBD1. This CDR3 is built from 15 residues. Germline assignment: CDR1 MNHEY and CDR2 SVGAGI. The CDR3 DNA sequence: TGTGCCAGCAGAGGGACAGGGGGCCCCTATAATGAGCAGTTCTTC. Residues: CASRGTGGPYNEQFF.

Ten or more counts support this clone. The chain couples TRBV6-2 or TRBV6-3 to TRBJ2-3; TRBD2 aligns across 7 bases. Unmatched junction bases numbered 10, after V lost 2 bases and J lost 2 bases. The CDR3 runs 17 residues. Germline values: CDR1 MNHEY, CDR2 SVGEGT. In DNA form, the CDR3 reads TGTGCCAGCAGTTACCCTAGCGGCGGATCCTTCACAGATACGCAGTATTTT. Amino acids: CASSYPSGGSFTDTQYF.

This rearrangement joins TRBV4-1 to TRBJ2-1; 7 bases fit TRBD2. With V trimmed by 0 bases and J by 4 bases, 6 bases remained unmatched. The CDR3 contains 16 residues. The germline CDR1 and CDR2 sequences are MGHRA and YSYEKL. CDR3 nucleotide sequence: TGCGCCAGCAGCCAAGATTCGGGGACTAAGTACAATGAGCAGTTCTTC. Protein sequence: CASSQDSGTKYNEQFF.

This clone was seen once. The chain employs TRBV7-8 and TRBJ1-2, with 7 bases aligning to TRBD1. The germline V gene encodes CDR1 SGHVS and CDR2 FQNEAQ. The CDR3 consists of 14 residues. The V gene end was trimmed by 1 base and the J gene end by 6 bases; junction bases not matched to a gene: 5. The CDR3 coding sequence is TGTGCCAGCAGCTTAGACGGGACAGATAATGGCTACACCTTC. Translating it yields CASSLDGTDNGYTF.

The gene calls are TRBV28 and TRBJ1-5; 7 positions match TRBD1. The germline gives CDR1 MDHEN, CDR2 SYDVKM. This CDR3 has 14 amino acids. With 7 bases clipped from V and 5 bases from J, the junction kept 8 bases outside the gene matches. The CDR3 nucleotides are TGTGCCAGCACCCCCTCCGACAGGGATCAGCCCCAGCATTTT. The encoded protein is CASTPSDRDQPQHF. Full variable domain (outside the CDR3, taken from reference TRBV28 and TRBJ1-5): DVKVTQSSRYLVKRTGEKVFLECVQDMDHENMFWYRQDPGLGLRLIYFSYDVKMKEKGDIPEGYSVSREKKERFSLILESASTNQTSMYLCASTPSDRDQPQHFGDGTRLSIL.

This chain links TRBV6-5 with TRBJ2-5, with 8 bases fitting TRBD1. Germline V gene sequence: CDR1 MNHEY, CDR2 SVGAGI. This CDR3 region has 16 residues. Trimming at V came to 2 bases and at J to 5 bases, leaving 10 bases not matched to a gene. CDR3 loop: CASSYLSTGADETQYF. The CDR3 nucleotides read TGTGCCAGCAGTTACCTATCGACAGGGGCGGATGAGACCCAGTACTTC.

The chain has TRBV5-6 and TRBJ1-1, with 8 bases identical to TRBD1. Losses at the gene ends were 4 bases for V and 1 base for J; bases not matched to a gene: 3. Looked up from germline, CDR1 is SGHDT and CDR2 is YYEEEE. The CDR3 loop spans 14 amino acids. As DNA, the CDR3 is TGTGCCAGCAGCCGGGACAGGAAGAACACTGAAGCTTTCTTT. Encoded protein: CASSRDRKNTEAFF.

The chain is built from TRBV6-5 and TRBJ2-3, with D maybe TRBD1 (5 bases). Trimming removed 2 bases at V and 6 bases at J, with 18 bases between. The CDR3 totals 16 residues. Per germline, CDR1 MNHEY and CDR2 SVGAGI. CDR3 amino acids: CASSYRQTVPTDTQYF. DNA of the CDR3: TGTGCCAGCAGTTACAGACAGACAGTCCCGACCGATACGCAGTATTTT.

There are a few counts of this clone. V is TRBV11-3 and J is TRBJ2-1; 8 positions match TRBD1. Germline V gene sequence: CDR1 SGHNT, CDR2 YENEEA. The CDR3 runs 16 residues. V lost 4 bases to trimming and J lost 0 bases; unmatched junction nucleotides: 5. The CDR3 DNA sequence: TGTGCCAGCAGCTCCCAGGGGGCCGGCTCCTACAATGAGCAGTTCTTC. Amino acids: CASSSQGAGSYNEQFF.

The CDR3 loop is CASKLLIDIQYF. The DNA of the CDR3 is TGTGCCAGCAAGCTACTGATAGATATTCAGTACTTC. This chain joins TRBV2 and TRBJ2-4; D remains unclear. Germline CDR1 SNHLY, CDR2 FYNNEI. This CDR3 spans 12 amino acids. The V end lost 7 bases, the J end lost 10 bases, and 14 bases lay between the germline ends.

This clone was observed a few times. The chain is built from TRBV5-8 and TRBJ2-5, with TRBD1 matching over 9 bases. Trimming cost V 3 bases and J 5 bases; bases outside gene matches: 5. The CDR3 extends over 14 amino acids. Germline assignment: CDR1 SGHTS and CDR2 YDEGEE. CDR3 sequence (DNA): TGTGCCAGCAGCTCTGGACAGGGGTTGGAGACCCAGTACTTC. Residues: CASSSGQGLETQYF. Supplemented by reference TRBV5-8 and TRBJ2-5, the full variable domain reads EAGVTQSPTHLIKTRGQQATLRCSPISGHTSVYWYQQALGLGLQFLLWYDEGEERNRGNFPPRFSGRQFPNYSSELNVNALELEDSALYLCASSSGQGLETQYFGPGTRLLVL.

This sequence joins TRBV6-5 and TRBJ1-1; no clear D. The CDR3 consists of 13 residues. Per the germline V gene, CDR1 is MNHEY and CDR2 is SVGAGI. The germline V and J ends were trimmed by 6 bases and 1 base, with 9 bases remaining between them. This chain's CDR3 is CASSLNRNTEAFF. Here the CDR3 DNA reads TGTGCCAGCAGCTTAAACAGGAACACTGAAGCTTTCTTT.

This clone appeared a few times. V is TRBV5-4 and J is TRBJ2-7; 11 nucleotides match TRBD1. The V gene's germline CDR1 is SGHNT and CDR2 YYREEE (reference sequence). CDR3 length: 15 amino acids. The J segment lost 3 bases and the V segment lost 1 base, leaving 3 bases of the junction unmatched. The CDR3 loop is CASSLTGTGGYEQYF. The CDR3 DNA sequence: TGTGCCAGCAGCTTGACCGGGACAGGGGGCTACGAGCAGTACTTC.

This sequence joins TRBV24-1 and TRBJ2-1; 7 bases fit TRBD2. The V gene end was trimmed by 2 bases and the J gene end by 6 bases; junction bases not matched to a gene: 18. CDR1 is KGHDR, CDR2 SFDVKD, per germline. There are 19 residues in the CDR3. CDR3: CATSDSLQSGTNSANEQFF. CDR3 sequence (DNA): TGTGCCACCAGTGATTCCCTCCAGAGCGGGACCAACTCTGCCAATGAGCAGTTCTTC.